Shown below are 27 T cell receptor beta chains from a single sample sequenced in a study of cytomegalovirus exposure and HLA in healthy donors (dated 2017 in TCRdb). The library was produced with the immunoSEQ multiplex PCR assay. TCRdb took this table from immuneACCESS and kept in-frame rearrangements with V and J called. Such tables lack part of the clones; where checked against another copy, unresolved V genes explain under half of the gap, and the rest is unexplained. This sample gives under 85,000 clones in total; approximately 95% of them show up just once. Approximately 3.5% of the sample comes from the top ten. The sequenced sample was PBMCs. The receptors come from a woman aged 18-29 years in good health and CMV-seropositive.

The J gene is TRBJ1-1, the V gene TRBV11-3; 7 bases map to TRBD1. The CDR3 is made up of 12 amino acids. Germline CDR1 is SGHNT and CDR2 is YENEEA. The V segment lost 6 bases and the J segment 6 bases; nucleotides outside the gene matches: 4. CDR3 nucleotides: TGTGCCAGCAGGTCGACAGGGCCTGAAGCTTTCTTT. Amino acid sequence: CASRSTGPEAFF.

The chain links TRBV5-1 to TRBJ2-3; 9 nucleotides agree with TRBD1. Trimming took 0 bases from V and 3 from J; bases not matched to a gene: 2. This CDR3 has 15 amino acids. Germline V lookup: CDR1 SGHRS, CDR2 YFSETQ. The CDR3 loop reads CASSLGDRETDTQYF. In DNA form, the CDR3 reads TGCGCCAGCAGCTTGGGGGACAGGGAAACAGATACGCAGTATTTT.

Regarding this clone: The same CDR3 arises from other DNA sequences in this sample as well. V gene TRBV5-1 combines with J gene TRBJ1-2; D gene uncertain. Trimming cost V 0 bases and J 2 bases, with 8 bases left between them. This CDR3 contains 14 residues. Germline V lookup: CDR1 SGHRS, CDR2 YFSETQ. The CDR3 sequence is CASSLAEGNYGYTF. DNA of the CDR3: TGCGCCAGCAGCTTGGCCGAGGGCAACTATGGCTACACCTTC.

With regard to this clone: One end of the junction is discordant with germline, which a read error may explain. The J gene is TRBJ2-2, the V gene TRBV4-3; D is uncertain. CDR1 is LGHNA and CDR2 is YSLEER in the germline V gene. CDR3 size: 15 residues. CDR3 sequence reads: CASNQESVNTGELFF. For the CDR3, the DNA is TGCGCCAGCAACCAAGAGTCGGTGAACACCGGGGAGCTGTTTTTT.

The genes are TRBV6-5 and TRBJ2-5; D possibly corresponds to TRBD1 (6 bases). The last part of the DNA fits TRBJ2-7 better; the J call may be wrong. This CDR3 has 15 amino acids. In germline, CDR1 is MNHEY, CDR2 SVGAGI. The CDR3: CASRLYRDTSYEQYF. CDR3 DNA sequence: TGTGCCAGCAGACTCTACCGGGACACTTCCTACGAGCAGTACTTC.

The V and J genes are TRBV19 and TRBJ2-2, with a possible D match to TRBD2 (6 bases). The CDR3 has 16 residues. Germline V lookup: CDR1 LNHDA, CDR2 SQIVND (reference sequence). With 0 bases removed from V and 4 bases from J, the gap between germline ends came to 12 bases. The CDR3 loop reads CASSIDQLGGTGELFF. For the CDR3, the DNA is TGTGCCAGTAGTATAGATCAGCTGGGGGGCACCGGGGAGCTGTTTTTT.

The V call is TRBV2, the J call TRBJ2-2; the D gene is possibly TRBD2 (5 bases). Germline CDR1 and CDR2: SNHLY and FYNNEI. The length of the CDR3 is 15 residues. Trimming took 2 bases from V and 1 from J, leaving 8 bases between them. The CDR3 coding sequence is TGTGCCAGCAGTGAAAACGGGGTGAACACCGGGGAGCTGTTTTTT. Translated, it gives CASSENGVNTGELFF.

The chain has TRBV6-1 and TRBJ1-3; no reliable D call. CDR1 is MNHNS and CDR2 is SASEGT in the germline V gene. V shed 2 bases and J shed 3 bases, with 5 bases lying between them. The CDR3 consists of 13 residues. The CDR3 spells CASSELFGNTIYF. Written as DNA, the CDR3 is TGTGCCAGCAGTGAACTATTTGGAAACACCATATATTTT.

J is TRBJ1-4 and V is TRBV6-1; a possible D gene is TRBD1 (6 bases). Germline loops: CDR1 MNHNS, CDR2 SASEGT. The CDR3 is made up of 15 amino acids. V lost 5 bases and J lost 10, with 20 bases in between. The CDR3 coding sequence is TGTGCCAGCAGTCCGCAGGGGCCCGAGTATAGAAAACTGTTTTTT. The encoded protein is CASSPQGPEYRKLFF.

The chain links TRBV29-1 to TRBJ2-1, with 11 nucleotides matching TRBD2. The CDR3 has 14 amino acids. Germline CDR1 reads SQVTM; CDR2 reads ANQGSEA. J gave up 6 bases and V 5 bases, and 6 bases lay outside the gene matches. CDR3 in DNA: TGCAGCGTTTCTCTAGCGGGGGGACCCAATGAGCAGTTCTTC. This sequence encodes CSVSLAGGPNEQFF.

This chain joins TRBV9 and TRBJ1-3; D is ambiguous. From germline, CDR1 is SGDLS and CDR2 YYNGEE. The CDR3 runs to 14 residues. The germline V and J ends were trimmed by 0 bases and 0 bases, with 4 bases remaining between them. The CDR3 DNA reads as TGTGCCAGCAGCGTAGATAGCTCTGGAAACACCATATATTTT. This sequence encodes CASSVDSSGNTIYF.

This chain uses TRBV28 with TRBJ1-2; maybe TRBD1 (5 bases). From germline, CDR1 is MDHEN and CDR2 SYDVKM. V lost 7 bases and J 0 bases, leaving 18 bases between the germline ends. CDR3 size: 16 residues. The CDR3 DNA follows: TGTGCCAGCACCAAGGTGGGGCAGCACACTAACTATGGCTACACCTTC. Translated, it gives CASTKVGQHTNYGYTF.

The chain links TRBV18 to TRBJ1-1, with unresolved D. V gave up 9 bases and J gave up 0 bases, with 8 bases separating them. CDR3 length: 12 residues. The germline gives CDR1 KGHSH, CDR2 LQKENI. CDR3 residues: CASLGVNTEAFF. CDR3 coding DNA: TGTGCCAGTCTCGGGGTGAACACTGAAGCTTTCTTT.

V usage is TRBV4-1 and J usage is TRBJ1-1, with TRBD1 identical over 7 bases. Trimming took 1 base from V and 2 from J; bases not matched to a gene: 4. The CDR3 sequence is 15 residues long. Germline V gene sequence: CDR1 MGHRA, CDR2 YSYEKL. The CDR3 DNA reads TGCGCCAGCAGCCAAGTAGAGGGGGCAAACACTGAAGCTTTCTTT. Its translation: CASSQVEGANTEAFF.

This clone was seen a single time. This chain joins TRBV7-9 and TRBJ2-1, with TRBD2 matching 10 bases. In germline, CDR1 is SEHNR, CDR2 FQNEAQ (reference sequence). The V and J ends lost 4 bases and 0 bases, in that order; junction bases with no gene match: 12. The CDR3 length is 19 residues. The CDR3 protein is CASSSRGSGGLSSYNEQFF. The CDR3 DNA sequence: TGTGCCAGCAGCTCCCGTGGTAGCGGGGGGCTGAGCTCCTACAATGAGCAGTTCTTC.

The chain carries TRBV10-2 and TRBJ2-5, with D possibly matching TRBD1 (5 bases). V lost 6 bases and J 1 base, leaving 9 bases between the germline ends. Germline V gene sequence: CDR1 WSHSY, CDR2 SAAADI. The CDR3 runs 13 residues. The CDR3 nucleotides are TGCGCCAGCAGGTCCCAGGGCCAAGAGACCCAGTACTTC. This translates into CASRSQGQETQYF.

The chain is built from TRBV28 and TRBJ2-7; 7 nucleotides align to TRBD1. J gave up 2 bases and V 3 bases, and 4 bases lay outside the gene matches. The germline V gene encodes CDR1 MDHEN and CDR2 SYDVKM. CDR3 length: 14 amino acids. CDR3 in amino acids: CASSFSTGTYEQYF. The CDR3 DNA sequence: TGTGCCAGCAGTTTCTCGACAGGGACCTACGAGCAGTACTTC.

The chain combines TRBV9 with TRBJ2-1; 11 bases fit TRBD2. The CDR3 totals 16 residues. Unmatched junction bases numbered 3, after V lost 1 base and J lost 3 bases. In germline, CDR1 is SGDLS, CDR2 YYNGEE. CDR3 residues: CASSVNSGGVYNEQFF. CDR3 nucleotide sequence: TGTGCCAGCAGCGTAAATAGCGGGGGGGTCTACAATGAGCAGTTCTTC.

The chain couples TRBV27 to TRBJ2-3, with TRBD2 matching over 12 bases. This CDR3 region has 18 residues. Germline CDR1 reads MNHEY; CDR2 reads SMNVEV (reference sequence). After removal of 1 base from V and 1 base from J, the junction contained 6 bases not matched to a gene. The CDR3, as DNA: TGTGCCAGCAGTTTATGGCCTAGCGGGGGGGAAGGCACAGATACGCAGTATTTT. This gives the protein CASSLWPSGGEGTDTQYF.

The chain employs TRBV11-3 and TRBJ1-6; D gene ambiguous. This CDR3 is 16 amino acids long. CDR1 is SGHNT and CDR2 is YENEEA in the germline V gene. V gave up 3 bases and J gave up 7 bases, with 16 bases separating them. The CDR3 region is CASSFRVPGYNSPLHF. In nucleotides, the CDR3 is TGTGCCAGCAGCTTCCGCGTCCCGGGGTACAATTCACCCCTCCACTTT. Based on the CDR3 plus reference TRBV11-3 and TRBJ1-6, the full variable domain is EAGVVQSPRYKIIEKKQPVAFWCNPISGHNTLYWYLQNLGQGPELLIRYENEEAVDDSQLPKDRFSAERLKGVDSTLKIQPAELGDSAVYLCASSFRVPGYNSPLHFGNGTRLTVT.

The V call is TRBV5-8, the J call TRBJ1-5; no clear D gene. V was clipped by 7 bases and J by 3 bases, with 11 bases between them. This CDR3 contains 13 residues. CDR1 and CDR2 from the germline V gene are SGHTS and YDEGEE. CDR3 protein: CASHRSDNQPQHF. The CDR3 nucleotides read TGTGCCAGCCACCGTTCAGACAATCAGCCCCAGCATTTT. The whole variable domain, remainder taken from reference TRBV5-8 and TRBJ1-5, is EAGVTQSPTHLIKTRGQQATLRCSPISGHTSVYWYQQALGLGLQFLLWYDEGEERNRGNFPPRFSGRQFPNYSSELNVNALELEDSALYLCASHRSDNQPQHFGDGTRLSIL.

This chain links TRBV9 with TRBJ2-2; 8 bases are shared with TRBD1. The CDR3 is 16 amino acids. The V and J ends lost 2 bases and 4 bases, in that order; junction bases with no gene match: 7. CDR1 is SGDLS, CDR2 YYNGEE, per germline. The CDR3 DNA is TGTGCCAGCAGCGTTGGGGGACAGGTGCGCACCGGGGAGCTGTTTTTT. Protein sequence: CASSVGGQVRTGELFF.

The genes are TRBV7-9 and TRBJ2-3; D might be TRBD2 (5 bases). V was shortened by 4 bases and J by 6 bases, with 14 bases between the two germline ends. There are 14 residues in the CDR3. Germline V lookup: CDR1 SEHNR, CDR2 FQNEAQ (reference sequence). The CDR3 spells CASSYERGIDTQYF. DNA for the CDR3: TGTGCCAGCAGCTACGAACGGGGTATCGATACGCAGTATTTT.

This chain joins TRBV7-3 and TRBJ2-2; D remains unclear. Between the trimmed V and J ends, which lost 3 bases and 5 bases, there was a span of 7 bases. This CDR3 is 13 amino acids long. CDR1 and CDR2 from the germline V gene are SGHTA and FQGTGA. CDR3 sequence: CASSFSPTGELFF. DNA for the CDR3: TGTGCCAGCAGCTTTAGCCCGACCGGGGAGCTGTTTTTT.

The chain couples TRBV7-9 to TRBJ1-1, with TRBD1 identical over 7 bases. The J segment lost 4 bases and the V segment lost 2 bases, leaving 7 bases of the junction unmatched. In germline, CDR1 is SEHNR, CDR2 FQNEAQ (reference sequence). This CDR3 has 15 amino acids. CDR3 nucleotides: TGTGCCAGCAGCTTACCCACAGGGGTGGGCACTGAAGCTTTCTTT. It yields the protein CASSLPTGVGTEAFF.

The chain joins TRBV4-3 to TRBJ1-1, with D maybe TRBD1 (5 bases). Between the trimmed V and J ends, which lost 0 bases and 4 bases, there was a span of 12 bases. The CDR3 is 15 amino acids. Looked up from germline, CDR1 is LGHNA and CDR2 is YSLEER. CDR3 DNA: TGCGCCAGCAGCCAAGAATGGGGGGGAGGCACTGAAGCTTTCTTT. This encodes CASSQEWGGGTEAFF.

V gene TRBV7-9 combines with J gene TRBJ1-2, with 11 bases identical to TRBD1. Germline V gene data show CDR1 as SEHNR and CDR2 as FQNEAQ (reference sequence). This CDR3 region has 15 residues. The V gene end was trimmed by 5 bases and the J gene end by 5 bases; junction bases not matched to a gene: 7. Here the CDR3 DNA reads TGTGCCAGCAGCAAAGGACAGGGGGCTGCATATGGCTACACCTTC. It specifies CASSKGQGAAYGYTF. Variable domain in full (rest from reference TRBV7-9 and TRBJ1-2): DTGVSQNPRHKITKRGQNVTFRCDPISEHNRLYWYRQTLGQGPEFLTYFQNEAQLEKSRLLSDRFSAERPKGSFSTLEIQRTEQGDSAMYLCASSKGQGAAYGYTFGSGTRLTVV.